This T cell receptor (beta chain) was obtained from a study of T cells in Graves' hyperthyroidism and ophthalmopathy. Study conclusions and caveats: Most thyroid-expanded clonotypes above 0.001 were also found in blood. Ophthalmopathy and stable hyperthyroidism were separated by a 13 V-J model. The model identified upcoming ophthalmopathy a median approximately six months ahead of onset.

A remark on this clonotype: Its target is not known. Its ends do not fully match the called genes, so a read error is possible.

CDR3 length: 14 amino acids. The germline gives CDR1 SGHVS, CDR2 FQNEAQ. The study left out patients who had uncontrolled infection, other autoimmune disease, pregnancy or lactation. There were TCR beta CDR3 regions amplified from RNA transcripts. TCR CDR3 regions were first amplified by RT-PCR with HTBI primers. TCRdb reprocessed the multiplex PCR reads with MiXCR, giving one entry per CDR3 protein. The data contain roughly 500,000 distinct CDR3 sequences, 35% to 55% of them seen just once; the ten biggest clones take up around 20%. Specimen: peripheral blood or thyroid tissue (not recorded which). This receptor was identified in an adult woman with Graves' disease, either hyperthyroidism or ophthalmopathy (not recorded which). The chain employs TRBV7-8 and TRBJ1-2; 7 nucleotides match TRBD1. Here the CDR3 reads CASSDDGAGGRFLF. In nucleotides, the CDR3 is TGTGCCAGCAGCGACGACGGGGCAGGGGGACGATTCCTTTTC.